One sample yielded the 11 T cell receptor beta chains listed below, sequenced in a study of OX40 agonist ivuxolimab in advanced cancers. Generated by immunoSEQ multiplex PCR, the TCRdb table keeps only in-frame clones and is missing some. Of roughly 60,000 clones in the sample, 70% to 90% were seen once. The sequencing here drew on CD4+ or CD8+ T cells sorted from blood, taken in a trial of the OX40 agonist ivuxolimab. Receptors were obtained from an adult with an advanced solid tumor such as melanoma, head and neck, liver or kidney cancer.

The chain has TRBV11-2 and TRBJ2-2, with D unresolved. The germline V and J ends were trimmed by 1 base and 4 bases, with 10 bases remaining between them. The CDR3 is 15 residues long. CDR1 SGHAT and CDR2 FQNNGV come from the germline V gene. CDR3 residues: CASSLGSLRTGELFF. CDR3 bases: TGTGCCAGCAGCTTAGGAAGTCTTCGCACCGGGGAGCTGTTTTTT.

This clone has a single count. The rearrangement uses TRBV11-2 and TRBJ2-5, with D uncertain. Germline assignment: CDR1 SGHAT and CDR2 FQNNGV. V gave up 3 bases and J gave up 5 bases, with 10 bases separating them. There are 13 residues in the CDR3. The CDR3 here is CASSFTDTETQYF. Here the CDR3 DNA reads TGTGCCAGCAGCTTCACAGACACTGAGACCCAGTACTTC. Variable domain in full (rest from reference TRBV11-2 and TRBJ2-5): EAGVAQSPRYKIIEKRQSVAFWCNPISGHATLYWYQQILGQGPKLLIQFQNNGVVDDSQLPKDRFSAERLKGVDSTLKIQPAKLEDSAVYLCASSFTDTETQYFGPGTRLLVL.

This chain connects TRBV7-9 to TRBJ2-2; weak D call: TRBD1 (6 bases). The V end was cut by 3 bases, the J end by 9 bases, with 8 bases between. The CDR3 length is 12 residues. Germline lookup yields CDR1 SEHNR and CDR2 FQNEAQ (reference sequence). CDR3 region: CASSLRDRELFF. The CDR3 bases are TGTGCCAGCAGCTTGAGGGACAGGGAGCTGTTTTTT. Looking up the rest from reference TRBV7-9 and TRBJ2-2 gives the full variable domain: DTGVSQNPRHKITKRGQNVTFRCDPISEHNRLYWYRQTLGQGPEFLTYFQNEAQLEKSRLLSDRFSAERPKGSFSTLEIQRTEQGDSAMYLCASSLRDRELFFGEGSRLTVL.

This rearrangement joins TRBV18 to TRBJ2-3; maybe TRBD1 (5 bases). Germline assignment: CDR1 KGHSH and CDR2 LQKENI. The CDR3 is 14 amino acids. Deletions cut 6 bases from V and 2 bases from J, with 12 bases between. The DNA for the CDR3 is TGTGCCAGCTCTCGGACAAGAAACACAGATACGCAGTATTTT. Residues: CASSRTRNTDTQYF.

The chain employs TRBV4-1 and TRBJ1-1; unclear D gene. The CDR3 spans 13 residues. Trimming took off 0 bases at V and 4 bases at J, with 6 bases between the two ends. From germline, CDR1 is MGHRA and CDR2 YSYEKL. Here the CDR3 reads CASSQDSGTEAFF. In DNA, the CDR3 is TGCGCCAGCAGCCAAGATTCGGGCACTGAAGCTTTCTTT.

V and J are TRBV7-6 and TRBJ2-2; 10 positions agree with TRBD1. Trimming removed 7 bases from V and 2 bases from J; junction bases left unmatched: 4. This CDR3 has 15 residues. Germline assignment: CDR1 SGHVS and CDR2 FNYEAQ. The CDR3 is CASTRTGGNTGELFF. CDR3 in DNA: TGTGCCAGCACCCGGACAGGGGGAAACACCGGGGAGCTGTTTTTT.

This chain links TRBV28 with TRBJ2-7, with D maybe TRBD2 (6 bases). CDR3 length: 15 residues. Germline V gene lookup returns CDR1 MDHEN and CDR2 SYDVKM. V was pared by 5 bases and J by 3 bases, with 17 bases between. For the CDR3, the DNA is TGTGCCAGCAGTCCAGGGACTGATCACGACTACGAGCAGTACTTC. This sequence encodes CASSPGTDHDYEQYF. The whole variable domain, remainder taken from reference TRBV28 and TRBJ2-7, is DVKVTQSSRYLVKRTGEKVFLECVQDMDHENMFWYRQDPGLGLRLIYFSYDVKMKEKGDIPEGYSVSREKKERFSLILESASTNQTSMYLCASSPGTDHDYEQYFGPGTRLTVT.

This clone appeared a single time. The J gene is TRBJ2-7, the V gene TRBV5-1, with D tentatively TRBD1 or TRBD2 (5 bases each). The CDR3 length is 18 residues. Germline-derived CDR1 and CDR2 are SGHRS and YFSETQ. Trimming removed 2 bases at V and 4 bases at J, with 25 bases between. The CDR3 loop is CASSLRSPSDGAGYEQYF. Here the CDR3 DNA reads TGCGCCAGCAGCTTAAGAAGCCCGTCGGACGGGGCTGGGTACGAGCAGTACTTC.

This sequence joins TRBV7-2 and TRBJ1-4, with D maybe TRBD1 (5 bases). This CDR3 contains 15 residues. The germline CDR1 and CDR2 sequences are SGHTA and FQGNSA. V shed 6 bases and J shed 5 bases, with 16 bases lying between them. CDR3 coding DNA: TGTGCCAGCAGGCCCCCAGGGAAGGAGAATGAAAAACTGTTTTTT. Protein product: CASRPPGKENEKLFF.

This chain connects TRBV5-1 to TRBJ1-1; D possibly corresponds to TRBD1 (5 bases). V was clipped by 4 bases and J by 4 bases, with 11 bases between them. CDR1 and CDR2 (germline): SGHRS, YFSETQ. The CDR3 has 13 amino acids. CDR3 protein: CASSPSGSTEAFF. DNA of the CDR3: TGCGCCAGCAGCCCCTCAGGGAGCACTGAAGCTTTCTTT. The full variable domain, in which reference TRBV5-1 and TRBJ1-1 provide the parts outside the CDR3, is KAGVTQTPRYLIKTRGQQVTLSCSPISGHRSVSWYQQTPGQGLQFLFEYFSETQRNKGNFPGRFSGRQFSNSRSEMNVSTLELGDSALYLCASSPSGSTEAFFGQGTRLTVV.

V gene TRBV19 combines with J gene TRBJ2-5; weak D call: TRBD2 (6 bases). The germline V gene has CDR1 LNHDA and CDR2 SQIVND (reference sequence). The CDR3 runs 15 residues. Trimming took off 3 bases at V and 6 bases at J, with 17 bases between the two ends. The CDR3, as DNA: TGTGCCAGTAGTATCCCTTATCGGGGGAGGAAGACCCAGTACTTC. Its protein is CASSIPYRGRKTQYF.